The 32 T cell receptor beta chains given below trace back to one sample, sequenced in a study of vaccination and CD4 T cells after COVID-19 (dated by TCRdb to the early 2020s). No antigen has been assigned to these receptors. Per the publication, the treatment or condition label means: roughly 10-day PBMC culture with coronavirus spike peptide pools or control peptides (ViraFEST assay). The library was produced with PCR. TCRdb lists the instrument as Illumina iSeq 100. DNA from cultured CD4+ T cells was subjected to TCR sequencing with the Oncomine TCR Beta short-read assay at the Johns Hopkins FTIC core. The public reads were run again by TCRdb, first through fastp at Q25 and then through MiXCR, and only productive beta chains were kept. Merged by CDR3 protein, the rows form single entries marked with the most common genes and DNA. Present in this sample are roughly 10,000 distinct CDR3 sequences, roughly 45% of which were seen just once. The ten largest clones represent 36% of the sample.

The sequenced sample was CD4+ T cells from blood, cultured in vitro. These receptors originate from a human donor who had recovered from COVID-19.

This clonotype was observed a handful of times. The chain employs TRBV12-5 and TRBJ1-2; maybe TRBD1 (5 bases). V was clipped by 2 bases and J by 8 bases, with 12 bases between them. Germline V CDR1 and CDR2: LGHNT, FRNRAP. This CDR3 comprises 13 residues. CDR3 region: CASGLYSREGYTF. The CDR3 region has the DNA TGTGCTAGTGGTTTGTATTCCAGGGAGGGCTACACCTTC.

The chain combines TRBV7-2 with TRBJ2-2, with no clear D. The CDR3 sequence is 12 residues long. Per germline, CDR1 SGHTA and CDR2 FQGNSA. Trimming cost V 5 bases and J 5 bases, with 6 bases left between them. CDR3 in amino acids: CASSTSTGELFF. DNA for the CDR3: TGTGCCAGCAGCACCTCAACCGGGGAGCTGTTTTTT.

The genes are TRBV5-1 and TRBJ2-3, with 10 bases that match TRBD2. From germline, CDR1 is SGHRS and CDR2 YFSETQ. J was trimmed by 0 bases and V by 4 bases; bases with no gene match: 5. The CDR3 spans 16 residues. CDR3 in DNA: TGCGCCAGCAGCGAGGCTAGCGGGGGAAGCACAGATACGCAGTATTTT. This codes for CASSEASGGSTDTQYF. Filled out from reference TRBV5-1 and TRBJ2-3, the complete variable domain reads KAGVTQTPRYLIKTRGQQVTLSCSPISGHRSVSWYQQTPGQGLQFLFEYFSETQRNKGNFPGRFSGRQFSNSRSEMNVSTLELGDSALYLCASSEASGGSTDTQYFGPGTRLTVL.

This clonotype appeared a single time. V and J are TRBV3-1 and TRBJ1-1; D possibly corresponds to TRBD1 (6 bases). The germline V gene has CDR1 LGHDT and CDR2 YNNKEL (reference sequence). This CDR3 is 14 amino acids long. The V and J ends lost 4 bases and 3 bases respectively, with 12 bases between them. The CDR3 region is CASSRSGADTEAFF. In DNA, the CDR3 is TGTGCCAGCAGCCGCTCGGGGGCCGACACTGAAGCTTTCTTT.

V gene TRBV20-1 combines with J gene TRBJ1-1, with D unclear. V lost 6 bases to trimming and J lost 0 bases, with 11 bases between them. Germline V CDR1 and CDR2: DFQATT, SNEGSKA (reference sequence). The CDR3 spans 13 residues. CDR3 sequence: CSAPSKVNTEAFF. The CDR3 region has the DNA TGCAGTGCACCATCGAAGGTGAACACTGAAGCTTTCTTT.

The gene calls are TRBV20-1 and TRBJ1-2; 7 bases match TRBD1. This CDR3 has 14 amino acids. Trimming removed 7 bases from V and 0 bases from J; junction bases left unmatched: 8. CDR1 DFQATT and CDR2 SNEGSKA come from the germline V gene (reference sequence). The CDR3 protein is CSVPQGKANYGYTF. The CDR3 region has the DNA TGCAGTGTTCCACAGGGGAAAGCTAACTATGGCTACACCTTC.

A few counts support this clonotype. The rearrangement joins TRBV20-1 to TRBJ2-1, with unresolved D. The CDR3 sequence is 13 residues long. Germline assignment: CDR1 DFQATT and CDR2 SNEGSKA (reference sequence). With 6 bases removed from V and 6 bases from J, the gap between germline ends came to 15 bases. The CDR3 here is CSARLPLSNEQFF. Written as DNA, the CDR3 is TGCAGTGCCAGACTTCCCCTATCCAATGAGCAGTTCTTC.

The V call is TRBV6-2 or TRBV6-3, the J call TRBJ2-1; D is perhaps TRBD1 or TRBD2 (5 bases each). Between the trimmed V and J ends, which lost 5 bases and 2 bases, there was a span of 22 bases. CDR1 MNHEY and CDR2 SVGEGT come from the germline V gene. The CDR3 consists of 18 residues. Here the CDR3 DNA reads TGTGCCAGCAGTAGGGGCCGGGACGGAGTTCTTACCTACAATGAGCAGTTCTTC. This sequence encodes CASSRGRDGVLTYNEQFF.

The rearrangement links TRBV7-2 to TRBJ2-1; 7 bases map to TRBD1. The CDR3 extends over 13 amino acids. Trimming at V came to 6 bases and at J to 6 bases, leaving 5 bases not matched to a gene. Germline CDR1 reads SGHTA; CDR2 reads FQGNSA. Written as DNA, the CDR3 is TGTGCCAGCAGTAACCGGGACAGCAATGAGCAGTTCTTC. Translation: CASSNRDSNEQFF. Full variable domain (rest looked up from reference TRBV7-2 and TRBJ2-1): GAGVSQSPSNKVTEKGKDVELRCDPISGHTALYWYRQSLGQGLEFLIYFQGNSAPDKSGLPSDRFSAERTGGSVSTLTIQRTQQEDSAVYLCASSNRDSNEQFFGPGTRLTVL.

The V and J genes are TRBV6-5 and TRBJ1-1; D is unclear. The CDR3 is 12 amino acids. The germline V gene encodes CDR1 MNHEY and CDR2 SVGAGI. Between the trimmed V and J ends, which lost 4 bases and 11 bases, there was a span of 14 bases. CDR3 coding DNA: TGTGCCAGCAGTTCCAATCTAGGGTGGGCTTTCTTT. This gives the protein CASSSNLGWAFF.

The V call is TRBV20-1, the J call TRBJ2-7; TRBD1 matches at 7 bases. This CDR3 region has 13 residues. The J segment lost 5 bases and the V segment lost 3 bases, leaving 7 bases of the junction unmatched. Per the germline V gene, CDR1 is DFQATT and CDR2 is SNEGSKA (reference sequence). For the CDR3, the DNA is TGCAGTGCTAGTCAGGACAGGCCCAACGAGCAGTACTTC. This codes for CSASQDRPNEQYF.

The chain has TRBV5-5 and TRBJ2-7, with 9 bases identical to TRBD1. There are 14 residues in the CDR3. After removal of 4 bases from V and 5 bases from J, the junction contained 7 bases not matched to a gene. The V gene's germline CDR1 is SGHKS and CDR2 YYEKEE (reference sequence). The CDR3, as DNA: TGTGCCAGCAGCCGGGACAGGGTCTTCGACGAGCAGTACTTC. Its protein product is CASSRDRVFDEQYF.

CDR3 sequence: CASLGVAGGNTGELFF. The CDR3 nucleotides are TGCGCCAGCCTGGGGGTAGCGGGGGGGAACACCGGGGAGCTGTTTTTT. The chain links TRBV10-2 to TRBJ2-2; 10 bases map to TRBD2. J gave up 1 base and V 8 bases, and 7 bases lay outside the gene matches. CDR3 size: 16 residues. Germline CDR1 is WSHSY and CDR2 is SAAADI.

The rearrangement uses TRBV5-4 and TRBJ1-6; D may be TRBD1 (6 bases). The CDR3 contains 16 residues. CDR1 and CDR2 (germline): SGHNT, YYREEE (reference sequence). The V end was cut by 0 bases, the J end by 6 bases, with 13 bases between. The CDR3 coding sequence is TGTGCCAGCAGCTTGGATGGGGGCAGTCGTAATTCACCCCTCCACTTT. Its protein product is CASSLDGGSRNSPLHF.

This clonotype was observed a handful of times. CDR3 nucleotides: TGTGCCAGCAGTGGGGGGTTAGGGTATAGCAATCAGCCCCAGCATTTT. It encodes CASSGGLGYSNQPQHF. This chain uses TRBV6-1 with TRBJ1-5, with D perhaps matching TRBD1 (5 bases). The germline CDR1 and CDR2 sequences are MNHNS and SASEGT. The germline V and J ends were trimmed by 4 bases and 0 bases, with 13 bases remaining between them. The CDR3 covers 16 residues.

The chain links TRBV19 to TRBJ2-1; the match to TRBD2 covers 7 bases. The CDR3 totals 14 residues. The trim removed 6 bases at V and 1 base at J, leaving 3 bases unmatched. Per the germline V gene, CDR1 is LNHDA and CDR2 is SQIVND (reference sequence). CDR3 nucleotides: TGTGCCAGTAGGGAGCGGGGTTCCTACAATGAGCAGTTCTTC. It yields the protein CASRERGSYNEQFF.

This chain uses TRBV6-2 or TRBV6-3 with TRBJ1-1, with D perhaps TRBD1 (5 bases). Trimming cost V 2 bases and J 6 bases, with 10 bases left between them. This CDR3 contains 13 residues. The germline CDR1 and CDR2 sequences are MNHEY and SVGEGT. The CDR3 DNA sequence: TGTGCCAGCAGTTACGGGGGAGCGTCTGAAGCTTTCTTT. Translating gives CASSYGGASEAFF.

This clonotype has more than one count but fewer than ten. The J gene is TRBJ2-7, the V gene TRBV11-3, with D unresolved. Trimming removed 0 bases at V and 0 bases at J, with 15 bases between. The CDR3 is made up of 17 amino acids. Germline-derived CDR1 and CDR2 are SGHNT and YENEEA. The CDR3 nucleotides read TGTGCCAGCAGCTTAGATTTATGGGAATCGGTCTCCTACGAGCAGTACTTC. Its translation: CASSLDLWESVSYEQYF.

This clonotype was seen a few times. This chain links TRBV20-1 with TRBJ1-6; 8 positions agree with TRBD1. CDR3 size: 16 residues. The ends lost 5 bases at V and 6 bases at J; junction bases unmatched: 12. Germline V gene data show CDR1 as DFQATT and CDR2 as SNEGSKA (reference sequence). CDR3 residues: CSAPTLQGGSNSPLHF. CDR3 nucleotides: TGCAGTGCTCCAACCTTACAGGGGGGGTCTAATTCACCCCTCCACTTT.

The genes are TRBV5-8 and TRBJ2-5; 16 nucleotides agree with TRBD2. V shed 3 bases, J shed 4 bases, and the junction held 27 bases outside the gene matches. CDR3 length equals 24 residues. Germline V gene sequence: CDR1 SGHTS, CDR2 YDEGEE. The CDR3 coding sequence is TGTGCCAGCAGCTCTTTCCTAACCTATCTCCGAACCGGGACTAGCGGGGGGGCCAGAGAGACCCAGTACTTC. It codes for CASSSFLTYLRTGTSGGARETQYF.

This clonotype was seen a handful of times. The rearrangement links TRBV7-7 to TRBJ2-5; D unresolved. This CDR3 spans 13 amino acids. V was cut by 0 bases and J by 4 bases, with 6 bases left in between. In germline, CDR1 is SSHAT, CDR2 FNYEAQ (reference sequence). The CDR3 DNA follows: TGTGCCAGCAGCTTAGCGACCCTAGAGACCCAGTACTTC. Its translation is CASSLATLETQYF.

In its sample, this clonotype was seen a few times. The genes are TRBV19 and TRBJ1-1; no clear D gene. Trimming pared 5 bases from V and 8 bases from J, leaving 9 bases between. Germline V gives CDR1 LNHDA, CDR2 SQIVND (reference sequence). The CDR3 is made up of 11 amino acids. CDR3 protein: CASSGRLEAFF. In nucleotides, the CDR3 is TGTGCCAGTAGTGGGAGGTTAGAAGCTTTCTTT. Based on the CDR3 plus reference TRBV19 and TRBJ1-1, the full variable domain is DGGITQSPKYLFRKEGQNVTLSCEQNLNHDAMYWYRQDPGQGLRLIYYSQIVNDFQKGDIAEGYSVSREKKESFPLTVTSAQKNPTAFYLCASSGRLEAFFGQGTRLTVV.

V and J are TRBV3-1 and TRBJ2-5; no firm D call. V lost 1 base, J lost 0 bases, and 9 bases lay in between. The CDR3 is 15 amino acids. CDR1 LGHDT and CDR2 YNNKEL come from the germline V gene (reference sequence). The CDR3 DNA reads TGTGCCAGCAGCCAAGGGCAGACCTACCAAGAGACCCAGTACTTC. Its translation: CASSQGQTYQETQYF.

V gene TRBV7-2 combines with J gene TRBJ2-5; 8 positions match TRBD1. V was clipped by 2 bases and J by 1 base; unmatched bases: 6. In germline, CDR1 is SGHTA, CDR2 FQGNSA. The CDR3 totals 16 residues. CDR3 amino acids: CASSLSSDRAQETQYF. The CDR3 coding sequence is TGTGCCAGCAGCTTAAGTTCGGACAGGGCCCAAGAGACCCAGTACTTC.

This clonotype appeared a few times. The chain uses TRBV7-9 and TRBJ1-1, with unresolved D. The CDR3 is made up of 12 amino acids. Germline CDR1 and CDR2: SEHNR and FQNEAQ (reference sequence). Between the trimmed V and J ends, which lost 1 base and 7 bases, there was a span of 7 bases. The CDR3 is CASSLVFGEAFF. DNA of the CDR3: TGTGCCAGCAGCTTAGTCTTCGGTGAAGCTTTCTTT. Full variable domain (outside the CDR3, taken from reference TRBV7-9 and TRBJ1-1): DTGVSQNPRHKITKRGQNVTFRCDPISEHNRLYWYRQTLGQGPEFLTYFQNEAQLEKSRLLSDRFSAERPKGSFSTLEIQRTEQGDSAMYLCASSLVFGEAFFGQGTRLTVV.

The chain has TRBV11-1 and TRBJ2-1; tentatively, D is TRBD2 (6 bases). V was trimmed by 9 bases and J by 0 bases, leaving 15 bases between them. This CDR3 is built from 15 residues. Germline V lookup: CDR1 SGHAT, CDR2 FQDESV (reference sequence). The CDR3 loop reads CASFDTGGSYNEQFF. The CDR3 DNA is TGTGCCAGTTTCGACACCGGGGGCTCCTACAATGAGCAGTTCTTC.

This chain joins TRBV5-1 and TRBJ1-1; 7 bases align to TRBD1. The germline V gene has CDR1 SGHRS and CDR2 YFSETQ. The CDR3 runs 12 residues. V dropped 8 bases and J dropped 2; count of bases not matched to a gene: 3. The CDR3 DNA sequence: TGCGCCAGTGGGACAGAAAACACTGAAGCTTTCTTT. Amino acids: CASGTENTEAFF.

This clonotype has only a few counts. V usage is TRBV6-2 or TRBV6-3 and J usage is TRBJ1-5; TRBD1 is a possible D gene (6 bases). CDR3 length equals 15 residues. Trimming pared 10 bases from V and 3 bases from J, leaving 19 bases between. Germline V gives CDR1 MNHEY, CDR2 SVGEGT. CDR3 nucleotide sequence: TGTGCCACAGACAGTGGTGGACAGCCCAATCAGCCCCAGCATTTT. Its protein is CATDSGGQPNQPQHF.

This clonotype was recorded once. The chain is built from TRBV12-3 or TRBV12-4 and TRBJ2-2; no clear D gene. V lost 6 bases and J 5 bases, leaving 13 bases between the germline ends. The CDR3 consists of 14 residues. The CDR3 is CASSSLLWTGELFF. The CDR3 coding sequence is TGTGCCAGCAGCTCCCTCCTTTGGACCGGGGAGCTGTTTTTT.

In this sample, this clonotype turned up a few times. The chain couples TRBV27 to TRBJ1-2, with TRBD1 matching 7 bases. CDR1 MNHEY and CDR2 SMNVEV come from the germline V gene (reference sequence). This CDR3 contains 17 residues. V shed 0 bases and J 7 bases; nucleotides not matched to a gene: 14. This CDR3 is CASSLSRQGGVSGGYTF. In DNA form, the CDR3 reads TGTGCCAGCAGTTTATCTCGCCAAGGGGGCGTAAGTGGTGGCTACACCTTC.

The chain couples TRBV18 to TRBJ1-5, with no clear D. CDR1 is KGHSH, CDR2 LQKENI, per germline. The CDR3 is 15 residues long. Trimming left V 3 bases short and J 3 bases short, with 12 bases between. CDR3 sequence: CASSPGVPINQPQHF. DNA of the CDR3: TGTGCCAGCTCACCCGGCGTCCCCATCAATCAGCCCCAGCATTTT. The full variable domain, rest sourced from reference TRBV18 and TRBJ1-5, is NAGVMQNPRHLVRRRGQEARLRCSPMKGHSHVYWYRQLPEEGLKFMVYLQKENIIDESGMPKERFSAEFPKEGPSILRIQQVVRGDSAAYFCASSPGVPINQPQHFGDGTRLSIL.

This chain connects TRBV9 to TRBJ1-2; 7 nucleotides align to TRBD1. Germline CDR1 reads SGDLS; CDR2 reads YYNGEE. The CDR3 loop spans 17 amino acids. The trim removed 4 bases at V and 4 bases at J, leaving 16 bases unmatched. CDR3 protein: CASSPLEGAMIPYGYTF. In DNA, the CDR3 is TGTGCCAGCAGCCCCCTGGAGGGGGCTATGATCCCCTATGGCTACACCTTC. The complete variable domain, with remaining parts taken from reference TRBV9 and TRBJ1-2, reads DSGVTQTPKHLITATGQRVTLRCSPRSGDLSVYWYQQSLDQGLQFLIQYYNGEERAKGNILERFSAQQFPDLHSELNLSSLELGDSALYFCASSPLEGAMIPYGYTFGSGTRLTVV.